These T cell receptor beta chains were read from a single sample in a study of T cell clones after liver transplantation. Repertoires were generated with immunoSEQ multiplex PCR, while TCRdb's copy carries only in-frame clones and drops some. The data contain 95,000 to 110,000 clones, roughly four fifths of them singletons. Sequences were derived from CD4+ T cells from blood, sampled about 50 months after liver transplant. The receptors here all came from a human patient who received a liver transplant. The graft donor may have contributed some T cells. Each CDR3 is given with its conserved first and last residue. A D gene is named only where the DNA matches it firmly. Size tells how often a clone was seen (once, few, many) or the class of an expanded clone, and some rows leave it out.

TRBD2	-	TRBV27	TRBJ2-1	TGTGCCAGCAGACCCCAGGGACTAACCTTCCTCAATGAGCAGTTCTTC	CASRPQGLTFLNEQFF
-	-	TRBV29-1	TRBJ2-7	TGCAGCGTTGTAGAAAAAACGAACGAGCAGTACTTC	CSVVEKTNEQYF
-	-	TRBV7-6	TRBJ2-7	TGTGCCGTGGGTCTAAACTACGAGCAGTACTTC	CAVGLNYEQYF
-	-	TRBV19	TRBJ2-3	TGTGCCAGTAGTATCCCCCCCTCCAATACGCAGTATTTT	CASSIPPSNTQYF
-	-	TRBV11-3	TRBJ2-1	TGTGCCAGCAGCTTAGGCGGTGAACATCTCTACAATGAGCAGTTCTTC	CASSLGGEHLYNEQFF
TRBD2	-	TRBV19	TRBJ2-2	TGTGCCAGTACCTTACTAGCGGGACTCACCGGGGAGCTGTTTTTT	CASTLLAGLTGELFF
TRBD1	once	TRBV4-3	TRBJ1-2	TGCGCCAGCAGCCAAGGGATGACAGGGGCCGGCTACACCTTC	CASSQGMTGAGYTF
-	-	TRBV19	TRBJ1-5	TGTGCCACCGATCTTGGTCGGAGCAATCAGCCCCAGCATTTT	CATDLGRSNQPQHF
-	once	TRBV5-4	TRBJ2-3	TGTGCCAGCAGCTTGCGGCAGCGAGTCACAGATACGCAGTATTTT	CASSLRQRVTDTQYF
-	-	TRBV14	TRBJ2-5	TGTGCCAGCAGTAGGAACACAGGAGAGACCCAGTACTTC	CASSRNTGETQYF
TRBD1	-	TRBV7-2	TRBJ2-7	TGTGCCAGCCGCCCCCCGACAGGGGGCTCTAGGTACGAGCAGTACTTC	CASRPPTGGSRYEQYF
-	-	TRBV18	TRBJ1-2	TGTGCCAGCTCACCACCGTCGACCAATGGCTACACCTTC	CASSPPSTNGYTF
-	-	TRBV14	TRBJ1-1	TGTGCCAGCAGCCAAGGGCAGGCTTGGACTGAAGCTTTCTTT	CASSQGQAWTEAFF
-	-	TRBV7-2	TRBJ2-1	TGTGCCAGCAGCTTAAGCACTAATCCCTACAATGAGCAGTTCTTC	CASSLSTNPYNEQFF
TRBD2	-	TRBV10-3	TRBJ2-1	TGTGCCATCAGGACCGGGACTAGCGGGAACAATGAGCAGTTCTTC	CAIRTGTSGNNEQFF
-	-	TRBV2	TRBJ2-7	TGTGCCAGCAGTGAATTACGAACAGGTACCGAGCAGTACTTC	CASSELRTGTEQYF
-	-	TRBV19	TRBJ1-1	TGTGCCAGTAGTATCTGGGGCAGCGTGAACACTGAAGCTTTCTTT	CASSIWGSVNTEAFF
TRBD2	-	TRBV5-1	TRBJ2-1	TGCGCCAGCAGCCCGACTAGCGGGGTCGCCTACAATGAGCAGTTCTTC	CASSPTSGVAYNEQFF
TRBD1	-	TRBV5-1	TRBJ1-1	TGCGCCAGCAGCTCTGCTGGGGGGGACAGGGGAATGAACACTGAAGCTTTCTTT	CASSSAGGDRGMNTEAFF
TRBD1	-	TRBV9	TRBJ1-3	TGTGCCAGCAGCCATCAGGGGGGCGCCAGCTCTGGAAACACCATATATTTT	CASSHQGGASSGNTIYF
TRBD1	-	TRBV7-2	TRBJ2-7	TGTGCCAGCAGCTTATACAGGGGTTGGGAGCAGTACTTC	CASSLYRGWEQYF
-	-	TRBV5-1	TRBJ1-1	TGCGCCAGCAGCCCAGGAGGGACATTAACTGAAGCTTTCTTT	CASSPGGTLTEAFF
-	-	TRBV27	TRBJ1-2	TGTGCCAGCAGTTTCTCCCTATCCGGTGGCTACACCTTC	CASSFSLSGGYTF
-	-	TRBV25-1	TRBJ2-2	TGTGCCAGCACCCAACGGGGGATTCCCTCGGAGCTGTTTTTT	CASTQRGIPSELFF
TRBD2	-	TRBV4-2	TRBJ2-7	TGTGCCAGCAGCCAGGAATTAGCGGGGGGGCCGGGTGAGCAGTACTTC	CASSQELAGGPGEQYF
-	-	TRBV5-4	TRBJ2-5	TGTGCCAGCAGCACACCGGAGGAGAGTTTGGAGACCCAGTACTTC	CASSTPEESLETQYF
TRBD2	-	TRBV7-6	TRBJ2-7	TGTGCCAGCAGCTTAATCCCCGTTACTAGCGGGAAGTCCTACGAGCAGTACTTC	CASSLIPVTSGKSYEQYF
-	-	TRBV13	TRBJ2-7	TGTGCCAGCAGCTTAAAATACGAGCAGTACTTC	CASSLKYEQYF
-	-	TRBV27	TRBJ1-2	TGTGCCAGCAGTTACCAACCAAGTAACTATGGCTACACCTTC	CASSYQPSNYGYTF
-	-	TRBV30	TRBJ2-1	TGTGCCTGGAATGACCCGGGCGACCGTGAGCAGTTCTTC	CAWNDPGDREQFF
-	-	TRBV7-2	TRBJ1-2	TGTGCCAGCAGCCTCAAGGGTCCCCTTAACTATGGCTACACCTTC	CASSLKGPLNYGYTF
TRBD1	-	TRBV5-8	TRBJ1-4	TGTGCCAGCAGCTTGGGGCCAGGGGGCTATGAAAAACTGTTTTTT	CASSLGPGGYEKLFF
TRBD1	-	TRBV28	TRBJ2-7	TGTGCCAGCAGTTTGCCAACAGGGGCCGTCGACGAGCAGTACTTC	CASSLPTGAVDEQYF
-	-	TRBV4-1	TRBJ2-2	TGCGCCAGCAGCCAAGTGGGGGTCCCGGGAACCGGGGAGCTGTTTTTT	CASSQVGVPGTGELFF
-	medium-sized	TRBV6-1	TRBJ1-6	TGTGCCAGCAGTGAATGGATAGGGGGGACGGATTCACCCCTCCACTTT	CASSEWIGGTDSPLHF
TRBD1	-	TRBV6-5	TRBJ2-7	TGTGCCAGCAGTTACCGACAGGGTGGAACCTACGAGCAGTACTTC	CASSYRQGGTYEQYF
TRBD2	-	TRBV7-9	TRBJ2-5	TGTGCCAGTACCGGGACTAGCGGGGCCCAAGAGACCCAGTACTTC	CASTGTSGAQETQYF
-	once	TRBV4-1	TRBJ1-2	TGCGCCAGCAGCCAATCAAGTGGGGGCCCGAGTTATGGCTACACCTTC	CASSQSSGGPSYGYTF
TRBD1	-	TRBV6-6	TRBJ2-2	TGTGCCAGCAGGACCGGGACAGGGACGGTCGGGGAGCTGTTTTTT	CASRTGTGTVGELFF
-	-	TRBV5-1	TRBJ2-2	TGCGCCAGCAGCACTCTGGGGGCCAGGGAGCTGTTTTTT	CASSTLGARELFF
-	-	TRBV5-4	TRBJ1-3	TGTGCCAGCAGCCATCAACTAGGAAACACCATATATTTT	CASSHQLGNTIYF
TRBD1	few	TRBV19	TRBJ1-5	TGTGCCAGTATATTGACAGGGGGCAGGGGTCAGCCCCAGCATTTT	CASILTGGRGQPQHF
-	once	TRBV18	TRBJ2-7	TGTGCCAGCTCACAATTTAACAACGAGCAGTACTTC	CASSQFNNEQYF
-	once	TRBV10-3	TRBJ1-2	TGTGCCATCAGTGGGCCTCTTTATGGCTACACCTTC	CAISGPLYGYTF